The clone carrying this T cell receptor (beta chain) was seen a handful of times. Its antigen remains unidentified. The CDR3 is 15 amino acids. Germline values: CDR1 SEHNR, CDR2 FQNEAQ (reference sequence). With 5 bases removed from V and 3 bases from J, the gap between germline ends came to 15 bases. Use of 60 Vbeta and 13 Jbeta primers characterized the PCR. Original processing methods: Roughly 11 million shared chains were among around 80 million unique TCR beta chains counted in a later analysis. Data came from immunoSEQ multiplex PCR; TCRdb stores just in-frame clones and leaves some out. V and J calls and clone size are as listed in that table; D and trimming were resolved from the DNA. The table records about 100,000 clones, approximately 80% of them present only once. This entry comes from a study of cytomegalovirus exposure and HLA in healthy donors. Findings and limits, study-wide: Exclusion as indistinguishable affected some V segments, including TRBV6-2 and TRBV6-3. Later analysis indicated greater clonal expansion among HLA-associated TCR beta chains than among equally common other chains. Under in vitro conditions, a few CMV-associated chains were confirmed as specific for CMV antigens.

The TCR was taken from a woman aged 60-75 years in good health and CMV-seronegative. Sequenced sample: PBMCs. The genes are TRBV7-9 and TRBJ2-3, with D perhaps TRBD1 (6 bases). This chain's CDR3 is CASSLGQSKTDTQYF. CDR3 DNA: TGTGCCAGCAGCCTCGGACAGTCGAAGACAGATACGCAGTATTTT.